The 27 T cell receptor beta chains presented below share a single source sample, sequenced in a study of T-cell reconstitution after alpha-beta-depleted transplantation in children. Unique molecular identifiers were used in preparing the TCRbeta library. Via MiXCR, TCRdb re-called the PCR reads, giving one row per CDR3 protein. The top ten hold 35% to 50% of the sample, which has just under 350,000 distinct CDR3 sequences, roughly 16% seen once. The sequenced sample was PBMCs, mostly from graft donor cells, obtained 360 days after TCRalphabeta/CD19-depleted stem cell transplant. These receptors all come from a male patient between 2 and 10 years old who had a stem cell transplant for acute lymphoblastic leukemia, so the T cells may come from the graft donor.

This clonotype turned up a few times. The J gene is TRBJ2-5, the V gene TRBV29-1, with 7 positions matching TRBD1. With V trimmed by 4 bases and J by 1 base, 6 bases remained unmatched. This CDR3 is built from 14 residues. Germline V gene sequence: CDR1 SQVTM, CDR2 ANQGSEA. The CDR3 region has the DNA TGCAGCGTTGTACCCTGGACAGGCCAAGAGACCCAGTACTTC. It encodes CSVVPWTGQETQYF.

In its sample, this clonotype was seen a few times. The rearrangement links TRBV20-1 to TRBJ1-2, with TRBD1 matching over 7 bases. J was trimmed by 3 bases and V by 8 bases; bases with no gene match: 9. In germline, CDR1 is DFQATT, CDR2 SNEGSKA (reference sequence). The CDR3 runs 13 residues. CDR3 loop: CSTRRQGDYGYTF. In DNA, the CDR3 is TGCAGTACGCGACGACAGGGCGACTATGGCTACACCTTC.

This chain connects TRBV29-1 to TRBJ2-3; 8 bases are a match to TRBD1. Germline lookup yields CDR1 SQVTM and CDR2 ANQGSEA. This CDR3 has 12 amino acids. The V and J ends lost 3 bases and 4 bases, in that order; junction bases with no gene match: 0. The CDR3: CSVETGADTQYF. As DNA, the CDR3 is TGCAGCGTTGAGACAGGGGCAGATACGCAGTATTTT.

This clonotype was observed a few times. The chain links TRBV20-1 to TRBJ2-2, with a weak D call TRBD1 (6 bases). Trimming stripped 0 bases from V and 2 bases from J, with 10 bases between. The CDR3 consists of 15 residues. Germline V CDR1 and CDR2: DFQATT, SNEGSKA (reference sequence). This CDR3 is CSARDGTTNTGELFF. The CDR3 region has the DNA TGCAGTGCTAGAGACGGGACAACTAACACCGGGGAGCTGTTTTTT.

The rearrangement uses TRBV11-1 and TRBJ2-5; 7 nucleotides line up with TRBD2. V dropped 3 bases and J dropped 2; count of bases not matched to a gene: 15. There are 18 residues in the CDR3. Germline V CDR1 and CDR2: SGHAT, FQDESV (reference sequence). CDR3 sequence: CASSLAVVRDYLQETQYF. The CDR3 DNA is TGTGCCAGCAGCTTGGCTGTAGTAAGGGACTACCTACAAGAGACCCAGTACTTC.

This clonotype has a handful of counts. This chain links TRBV25-1 with TRBJ2-3, with D possibly being TRBD1 or TRBD2 (5 bases each). In germline, CDR1 is MGHDK, CDR2 SYGVNS. V was shortened by 8 bases and J by 2 bases, with 11 bases between the two germline ends. This CDR3 has 13 amino acids. The CDR3 spells CASRDPDTDTQYF. DNA of the CDR3: TGTGCCAGCCGGGACCCGGACACAGATACGCAGTATTTT.

V usage is TRBV28 and J usage is TRBJ2-5, with 11 bases that match TRBD1. J gave up 3 bases and V 4 bases, and 4 bases lay outside the gene matches. Germline CDR1 and CDR2: MDHEN and SYDVKM. The CDR3 has 15 amino acids. DNA of the CDR3: TGTGCCAGCAGTTCCCCGGGACAGGGGGAAGAGACCCAGTACTTC. It translates to CASSSPGQGEETQYF.

The chain combines TRBV9 with TRBJ2-7; 7 nucleotides line up with TRBD1. The CDR3 has 14 amino acids. V lost 4 bases to trimming and J lost 7 bases; unmatched junction nucleotides: 11. Germline V gene data show CDR1 as SGDLS and CDR2 as YYNGEE. This chain's CDR3 is CASSPQTGRGEQYF. The CDR3 nucleotides are TGTGCCAGCAGCCCGCAGACAGGGCGCGGGGAGCAGTACTTC.

The gene calls are TRBV29-1 and TRBJ2-2; tentatively, D is TRBD2 (5 bases). This CDR3 comprises 10 residues. The V gene's germline CDR1 is SQVTM and CDR2 ANQGSEA. The V end lost 6 bases, the J end lost 9 bases, and 8 bases lay between the germline ends. The CDR3 region has the DNA TGCAGCGTGGAGGCCAGGGAGCTGTTTTTT. This codes for CSVEARELFF.

This clonotype has just a few counts. The chain has TRBV12-3 or TRBV12-4 and TRBJ2-1; 8 bases fit TRBD2. J was trimmed by 0 bases and V by 3 bases; bases with no gene match: 7. CDR3 size: 17 residues. The CDR3 protein is CASSFRTSGSSYNEQFF. The CDR3 DNA reads as TGTGCCAGCAGTTTTAGAACTAGCGGATCCTCCTACAATGAGCAGTTCTTC.

The V and J genes are TRBV20-1 and TRBJ2-1, with D possibly being TRBD1 or TRBD2 (7 bases each). Germline CDR1 DFQATT, CDR2 SNEGSKA (reference sequence). The CDR3 has 17 residues. The ends were cut back, 6 bases at V and 3 bases at J, with 24 bases in the middle. CDR3 sequence reads: CSAERDSQTWIYNEQFF. In DNA, the CDR3 is TGCAGTGCCGAGCGGGACAGCCAGACATGGATCTACAATGAGCAGTTCTTC.

The table lists this clonotype with a few counts. The chain uses TRBV5-5 and TRBJ2-7; D is ambiguous. Germline values: CDR1 SGHKS, CDR2 YYEKEE (reference sequence). The CDR3 extends over 14 amino acids. V lost 0 bases to trimming and J lost 5 bases, with 12 bases between them. CDR3 sequence: CASSLGEPANEQYF. For the CDR3, the DNA is TGTGCCAGCAGCTTGGGGGAACCTGCTAACGAGCAGTACTTC.

The chain employs TRBV4-2 and TRBJ1-3; D perhaps matches TRBD1 (5 bases). Germline CDR1 LGHNA, CDR2 YNFKEQ. There are 15 residues in the CDR3. Trimming left V 3 bases short and J 0 bases short, with 9 bases between. In nucleotides, the CDR3 is TGTGCCAGCAGCCATGTGGGGGACTCTGGAAACACCATATATTTT. It yields the protein CASSHVGDSGNTIYF.

Many counts were recorded for this clonotype. V is TRBV27 and J is TRBJ2-1, with D possibly TRBD1 on 5 matching bases. Germline V gene lookup returns CDR1 MNHEY and CDR2 SMNVEV (reference sequence). The CDR3 runs 13 residues. Trimming stripped 7 bases from V and 6 bases from J, with 13 bases between. DNA of the CDR3: TGTGCCAGCAAGGGGCTAGTAGTCAATGAGCAGTTCTTC. This translates into CASKGLVVNEQFF.

This clonotype was seen more than once but under ten times. The CDR3 loop is CASSLAPRLARELFF. Written as DNA, the CDR3 is TGTGCCAGCAGTTTAGCCCCGCGCCTGGCCCGGGAGCTGTTTTTT. The chain has TRBV12-3 or TRBV12-4 and TRBJ2-2; D not resolved. The CDR3 is 15 residues long. V was shortened by 0 bases and J by 9 bases, with 14 bases between the two germline ends.

The chain has TRBV4-3 and TRBJ1-1; 7 nucleotides align to TRBD1. Germline CDR1 reads LGHNA; CDR2 reads YSLEER. After removal of 1 base from V and 4 bases from J, the junction contained 3 bases not matched to a gene. The CDR3 is 14 amino acids. The CDR3 DNA reads TGCGCCAGCAGCCAAGTTACAGGGGTCACTGAAGCTTTCTTT. Its protein product is CASSQVTGVTEAFF.

The chain is built from TRBV7-8 and TRBJ2-1, with TRBD2 matching 10 bases. V was pared by 7 bases and J by 2 bases, with 8 bases of the junction left unmatched. Germline V gives CDR1 SGHVS, CDR2 FQNEAQ. The CDR3 is 16 amino acids. CDR3 sequence (DNA): TGTGCCAGCACTTATAGGACTAGCGGACCCTACAATGAGCAGTTCTTC. Translation gives CASTYRTSGPYNEQFF.

V and J are TRBV12-3 or TRBV12-4 and TRBJ2-3, with a possible D match to TRBD2 (6 bases). Trimming stripped 4 bases from V and 5 bases from J, with 16 bases between. CDR3 size: 15 residues. The CDR3 coding sequence is TGTGCCAGCAGTTCTTTACTAGGTAGCGGAGATACGCAGTATTTT. This sequence encodes CASSSLLGSGDTQYF.

Written as DNA, the CDR3 is TGTGCCAGCAGCCACAGAGGGGACCACACTGAAGCTTTCTTT. This encodes CASSHRGDHTEAFF. The gene calls are TRBV14 and TRBJ1-1, with D perhaps TRBD1 (5 bases). Germline V gene sequence: CDR1 SGHDN, CDR2 FVKESK. Trimming took 3 bases from V and 3 from J, leaving 11 bases between them. The CDR3 contains 14 residues.

The chain links TRBV24-1 to TRBJ1-2, with D perhaps TRBD1 (5 bases). Germline V lookup: CDR1 KGHDR, CDR2 SFDVKD. The CDR3 extends over 16 amino acids. Trimming removed 7 bases from V and 3 bases from J, with 20 bases in between. The CDR3 is CATSVVRGRDYYGYTF. CDR3 DNA sequence: TGTGCCACCAGCGTCGTGCGAGGGAGGGACTACTATGGCTACACCTTC.

This clonotype was counted between two and nine times. The chain recombines TRBV5-1 with TRBJ2-2; 10 nucleotides match TRBD2. CDR3 length: 17 amino acids. Germline V gene lookup returns CDR1 SGHRS and CDR2 YFSETQ. The ends lost 4 bases at V and 6 bases at J; junction bases unmatched: 12. CDR3 DNA: TGCGCCAGCAGCCCGCGAGAAGCGGGAGGGCCGGCCGGGGAGCTGTTTTTT. This sequence encodes CASSPREAGGPAGELFF.

In this sample, this clonotype turned up a few times. The CDR3 protein is CASSTATSNQPQHF. The CDR3 DNA reads TGTGCCAGCAGCACCGCGACAAGCAATCAGCCCCAGCATTTT. This chain joins TRBV28 and TRBJ1-5; D gene unclear. CDR3 length: 14 amino acids. In germline, CDR1 is MDHEN, CDR2 SYDVKM. The ends were cut back, 6 bases at V and 1 base at J, with 10 bases in the middle.

This clonotype was detected a few times. V usage is TRBV18 and J usage is TRBJ2-7; TRBD2 matches 7 bases. J gave up 2 bases and V 4 bases, and 17 bases lay outside the gene matches. Germline V gene sequence: CDR1 KGHSH, CDR2 LQKENI. The CDR3 totals 18 residues. CDR3 DNA sequence: TGTGCCAGCTCACAAACCTTACCTCTAGCGGCGGAGACCTACGAGCAGTACTTC. This gives the protein CASSQTLPLAAETYEQYF.

This clonotype was seen at least ten times. The chain links TRBV6-5 to TRBJ1-2, with no clear D. This CDR3 is built from 18 residues. CDR1 is MNHEY, CDR2 SVGAGI, per germline. V lost 0 bases and J 4 bases, leaving 21 bases between the germline ends. The CDR3 bases are TGTGCCAGCAGTTACTCGTCATCCCTGCGCGAGACCGGCTATGGCTACACCTTC. Translation gives CASSYSSSLRETGYGYTF.

The chain employs TRBV4-2 and TRBJ2-1; 8 bases align to TRBD2. Losses at the gene ends were 2 bases for V and 7 bases for J; bases not matched to a gene: 7. The CDR3 runs 15 residues. CDR1 is LGHNA, CDR2 YNFKEQ, per germline. In DNA form, the CDR3 reads TGTGCCAGCAGCCAATTCAGCGGGAGCCGTAATGAGCAGTTCTTC. Translation: CASSQFSGSRNEQFF.

V is TRBV14 and J is TRBJ2-5; D tentatively reads TRBD1 or TRBD2 (5 bases each). Trimming took off 4 bases at V and 4 bases at J, with 10 bases between the two ends. This CDR3 spans 13 amino acids. Germline V gives CDR1 SGHDN, CDR2 FVKESK. The CDR3 loop reads CASSPWGRETQYF. CDR3 nucleotides: TGTGCCAGCAGCCCATGGGGACGAGAGACCCAGTACTTC.

This sequence joins TRBV4-1 and TRBJ1-2, with 8 bases matching TRBD1. Germline CDR1 and CDR2: MGHRA and YSYEKL. This CDR3 is 16 amino acids long. With V trimmed by 3 bases and J by 5 bases, 11 bases remained unmatched. The CDR3 loop reads CASSQYTGTGDYGYTF. The DNA of the CDR3 is TGCGCCAGCAGCCAGTATACCGGGACAGGTGATTATGGCTACACCTTC.